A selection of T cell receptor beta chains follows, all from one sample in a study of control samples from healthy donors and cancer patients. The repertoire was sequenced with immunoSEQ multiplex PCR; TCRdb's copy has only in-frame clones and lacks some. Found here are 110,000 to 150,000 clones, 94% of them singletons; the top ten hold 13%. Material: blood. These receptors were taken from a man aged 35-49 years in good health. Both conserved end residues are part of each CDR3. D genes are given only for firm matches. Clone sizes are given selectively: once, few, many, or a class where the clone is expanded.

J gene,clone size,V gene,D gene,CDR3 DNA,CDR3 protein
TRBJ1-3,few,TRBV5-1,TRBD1,TGCGCCAGCAGCCCAGCCGGGACAGGGTCTGGAAACACCATATATTTT,CASSPAGTGSGNTIYF
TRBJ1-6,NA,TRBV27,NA,TGTGCCAGCAGCCTCGAGAGTTTTTGGCGGAATTCACCCCTCCACTTT,CASSLESFWRNSPLHF
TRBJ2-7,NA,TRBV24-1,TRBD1,TGTGCCACCAGTGACCCGGGACAGACTACGGAGCAGTACTTC,CATSDPGQTTEQYF
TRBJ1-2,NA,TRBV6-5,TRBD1,TGTGCCAGCAGTTATGGGACAGGGAGCGACTATGGCTACACCTTC,CASSYGTGSDYGYTF
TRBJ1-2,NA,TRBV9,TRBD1,TGTGCCAGCAGCCTAGCTAACAGGGGACATGGCTACACCTTC,CASSLANRGHGYTF
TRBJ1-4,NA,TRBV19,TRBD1,TGTGCCAGTAGTGTGCGGGACAGGGTTGAAAAACTGTTTTTT,CASSVRDRVEKLFF
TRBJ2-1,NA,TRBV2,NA,TGTGCCAGCAGTATAAGCGGTGCGGGCAATGAGCAGTTCTTC,CASSISGAGNEQFF
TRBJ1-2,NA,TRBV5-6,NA,TGTGCCAGCAGCTTGGACAGGACGTCCTATGGCTACACCTTC,CASSLDRTSYGYTF
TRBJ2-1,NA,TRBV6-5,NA,TGTGCCAGCAGTAATACTAACTCACAGAGCAATGAGCAGTTCTTC,CASSNTNSQSNEQFF
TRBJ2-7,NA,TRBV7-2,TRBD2,TGTGCCAGCAGCGTGGGACTAGCGGGTGCGGACGAGCAGTACTTC,CASSVGLAGADEQYF
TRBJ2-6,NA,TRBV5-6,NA,TGTGCCAGCAGCTTGCCGGGATTAGGCTCTGGGGCCAACGTCCTGACTTTC,CASSLPGLGSGANVLTF
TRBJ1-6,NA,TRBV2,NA,TGTGCCAGCAAAGGAGAGGAGATTTCACCCCTCCACTTT,CASKGEEISPLHF
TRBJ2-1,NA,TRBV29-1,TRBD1,TGCAGCGCTCGGACAGGGCAATACAATGAGCAGTTCTTC,CSARTGQYNEQFF
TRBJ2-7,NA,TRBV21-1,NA,TGTGCCAGCAGCAAACTCAGGATAGCGGGTCTCAGCTCCTACGAGCAGTACTTC,CASSKLRIAGLSSYEQYF
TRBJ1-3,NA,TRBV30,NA,TGTGCCTGGAGCCCCATGGGGGCTACTGGAAACACCATATATTTT,CAWSPMGATGNTIYF